Shown below are 8 T cell receptor beta chains from a single sample sequenced in a study of T cell responses to AZD1222 COVID-19 vaccine. Assay used: immunoSEQ multiplex PCR; TCRdb lists only in-frame clones, some missing. The table includes about 94,000 clones, 85% detected once. The sequencing here drew on peripheral blood, taken 28 days after the second AZD1222 dose. These receptors were collected from an adult who received the AZD1222 COVID-19 vaccine.

This chain joins TRBV9 and TRBJ2-7; unclear D gene. Germline values: CDR1 SGDLS, CDR2 YYNGEE. Trimming stripped 0 bases from V and 3 bases from J, with 13 bases between. This CDR3 spans 15 amino acids. The CDR3 region has the DNA TGTGCCAGCAGCGTAGGAAGCGCACCCCACTACGAGCAGTACTTC. This sequence encodes CASSVGSAPHYEQYF. The full variable domain, rest sourced from reference TRBV9 and TRBJ2-7, is DSGVTQTPKHLITATGQRVTLRCSPRSGDLSVYWYQQSLDQGLQFLIQYYNGEERAKGNILERFSAQQFPDLHSELNLSSLELGDSALYFCASSVGSAPHYEQYFGPGTRLTVT.

A few counts support this clone. This sequence joins TRBV3-1 (or the pseudogene TRBV3-2) and TRBJ1-5; D call uncertain. With 2 bases removed from V and 2 bases from J, the gap between germline ends came to 10 bases. Germline V lookup: CDR1 LGHDT, CDR2 YNNKEL (reference sequence). This CDR3 has 15 residues. The CDR3 loop is CASSQSGSGNQPQHF. CDR3 DNA sequence: TGTGCCAGCAGCCAATCGGGGAGCGGCAATCAGCCCCAGCATTTT.

V gene TRBV5-1 combines with J gene TRBJ2-1; D call uncertain. This CDR3 has 14 residues. Between the trimmed V and J ends, which lost 6 bases and 0 bases, there was a span of 10 bases. Germline V CDR1 and CDR2: SGHRS, YFSETQ. CDR3 DNA sequence: TGCGCCAGCAAGGAGTTTAGCTCCTACAATGAGCAGTTCTTC. Translated, it gives CASKEFSSYNEQFF.

This clone was seen only once. V is TRBV21-1 and J is TRBJ2-1; the table's D gene call, TRBD2, was not cross checked with the DNA. TRBV21-1 is termed a pseudogene. The CDR3 is made up of 16 amino acids. The CDR3 coding sequence is TGTGCCAGCAGCAAAGATGGGACTAGTCTCGACAATGAGCAGTTCTTC. This translates into CASSKDGTSLDNEQFF.

The chain links TRBV28 to TRBJ1-5, with D unclear. Germline V gene data show CDR1 as MDHEN and CDR2 as SYDVKM. The CDR3 covers 15 residues. Trimming took 7 bases from V and 5 from J, leaving 18 bases between them. CDR3 DNA: TGTGCCAGCATGGGTAATGGCCCAATCCATCAGCCCCAGCATTTT. Amino acid sequence: CASMGNGPIHQPQHF. The entire variable domain, with the rest obtained from reference TRBV28 and TRBJ1-5, is as follows: DVKVTQSSRYLVKRTGEKVFLECVQDMDHENMFWYRQDPGLGLRLIYFSYDVKMKEKGDIPEGYSVSREKKERFSLILESASTNQTSMYLCASMGNGPIHQPQHFGDGTRLSIL.

A note on this clone: Other DNA sequences from this sample encode an identical CDR3 as well. The chain carries TRBV2 and TRBJ1-1; TRBD1 aligns across 7 bases. This CDR3 comprises 13 residues. CDR1 is SNHLY and CDR2 is FYNNEI in the germline V gene. V shed 6 bases and J 0 bases; nucleotides not matched to a gene: 1. The CDR3 loop is CASRGQLNTEAFF. As DNA, the CDR3 is TGTGCCAGCAGGGGACAGCTGAACACTGAAGCTTTCTTT.

The rearrangement links TRBV7-9 to TRBJ2-1, with 15 bases aligning to TRBD2. The CDR3 totals 16 residues. The V segment lost 4 bases and the J segment 7 bases; nucleotides outside the gene matches: 5. Germline assignment: CDR1 SEHNR and CDR2 FQNEAQ (reference sequence). Here the CDR3 DNA reads TGTGCCAGCAGCTCCCTTGGACTAGCGGGGGGGAATGAGCAGTTCTTC. The encoded protein is CASSSLGLAGGNEQFF.

This clone was found once. The CDR3 nucleotides are TGTGCCAGCAGTCCTGAAAGGGGGGGCATGAACACTGAAGCTTTCTTT. It translates to CASSPERGGMNTEAFF. V usage is TRBV4-2 and J usage is TRBJ1-1; D is perhaps TRBD1 (6 bases). The CDR3 consists of 16 residues. Deletions cut 6 bases from V and 0 bases from J, with 17 bases between. Germline CDR1 reads LGHNA; CDR2 reads YNFKEQ.